This T cell receptor (beta chain) was identified during a study of OX40 agonist ivuxolimab in advanced cancers. On the study more broadly: One hepatocellular carcinoma and two cutaneous melanoma patients partially responded. Regarding the study as a whole: At doses 0.1 to 3.0 mg/kg, CD4+ and CD8+ clones expanded.

The sample holds a few counts of this clone. The antigen remains undetermined. The CDR3 has 15 residues. CDR1 and CDR2 from the germline V gene are SGHNT and YYREEE (reference sequence). V was pared by 4 bases and J by 9 bases, with 20 bases between. This table comes from immunoSEQ multiplex PCR, and its TCRdb copy is limited to in-frame clones, with some not included. The sample includes 50,000 to 70,000 clones, around 83% of them seen just once. This rearrangement joins TRBV5-4 to TRBJ2-1, with D perhaps matching TRBD2 (8 bases). This specimen was CD4+ or CD8+ T cells sorted from blood, taken in a trial of the OX40 agonist ivuxolimab. This receptor was taken from an adult with an advanced solid tumor such as melanoma, head and neck, liver or kidney cancer. CDR3 in DNA: TGTGCCAGCAGCCTGGGACTAGGGGGCCTGGGTGAGCAGTTCTTC. This encodes CASSLGLGGLGEQFF. The whole variable domain, filled in from reference TRBV5-4 and TRBJ2-1, reads ETGVTQSPTHLIKTRGQQVTLRCSSQSGHNTVSWYQQALGQGPQFIFQYYREEENGRGNFPPRFSGLQFPNYSSELNVNALELDDSALYLCASSLGLGGLGEQFFGPGTRLTVL.